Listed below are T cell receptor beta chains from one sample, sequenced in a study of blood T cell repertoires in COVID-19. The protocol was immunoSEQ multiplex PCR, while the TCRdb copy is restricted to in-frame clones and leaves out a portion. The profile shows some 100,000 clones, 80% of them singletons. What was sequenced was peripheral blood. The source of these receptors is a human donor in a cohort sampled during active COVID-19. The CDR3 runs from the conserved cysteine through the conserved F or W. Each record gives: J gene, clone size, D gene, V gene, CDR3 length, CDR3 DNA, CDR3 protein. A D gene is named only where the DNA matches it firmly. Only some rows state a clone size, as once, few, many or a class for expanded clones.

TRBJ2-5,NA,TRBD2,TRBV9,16,TGTGCCAGCGGGGCTGGGAGCGGGGGTTCGAGGGAGACCCAGTACTTC,CASGAGSGGSRETQYF
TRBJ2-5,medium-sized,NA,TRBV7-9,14,TGTGCCAGCAGCTTAACCGGGAAACAAGAGACCCAGTACTTC,CASSLTGKQETQYF
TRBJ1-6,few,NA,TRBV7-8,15,TGTGCCAGCAGCTTAGGGACAGAGTTCAATTCACCCCTCCACTTT,CASSLGTEFNSPLHF
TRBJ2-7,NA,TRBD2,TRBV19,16,TGTGCCAGTAGTATATTACCGGGACTAGCGGGAGACGAGCAGTACTTC,CASSILPGLAGDEQYF
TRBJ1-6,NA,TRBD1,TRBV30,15,TGTGCCTCTCAAGCCGGGACAGGGGCATATTCACCCCTCCACTTT,CASQAGTGAYSPLHF
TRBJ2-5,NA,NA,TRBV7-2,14,TGTGCCAGCGGCCAAGATGTGGGGCGAGAGACCCAGTACTTC,CASGQDVGRETQYF
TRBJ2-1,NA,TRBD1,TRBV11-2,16,TGTGCCAGTTCCGGACAGGGGAATCGTGTCGGCAATGAGCAGTTCTTC,CASSGQGNRVGNEQFF
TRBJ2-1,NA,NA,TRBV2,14,TGTGCCAGCAGAGCTAGCCCTTCCTACAATGAGCAGTTCTTC,CASRASPSYNEQFF
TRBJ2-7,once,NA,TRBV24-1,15,TGTGCCACCAGGGACTCTGTCTTCGGGGTCTACGAGCAGTACTTC,CATRDSVFGVYEQYF
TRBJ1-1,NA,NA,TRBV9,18,TGTGCCAGCAGCGTAGGCGTCGGCACCGGGAAACTGGCCTCTGAAGCTTTCTTT,CASSVGVGTGKLASEAFF
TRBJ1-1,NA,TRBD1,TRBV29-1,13,TGCAGCGCCGGGACAGGGGGGAACACTGAAGCTTTCTTT,CSAGTGGNTEAFF
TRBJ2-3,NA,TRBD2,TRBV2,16,TGTGCCAGCAGCCTGGGACTAGCGGGAATCACAGATACGCAGTATTTT,CASSLGLAGITDTQYF
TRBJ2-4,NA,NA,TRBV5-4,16,TGTGCCAGCAGCCCCGGTCGTACTAGTACCAAAAACATTCAGTACTTC,CASSPGRTSTKNIQYF
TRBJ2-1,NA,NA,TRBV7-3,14,TGTGCCAGCAGCTTAGAGGGGGGGTACAATGAGCAGTTCTTC,CASSLEGGYNEQFF
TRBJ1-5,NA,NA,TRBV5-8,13,TGTGCCAGCATAGGGGAGGGCAATCAGCCCCAGCATTTT,CASIGEGNQPQHF
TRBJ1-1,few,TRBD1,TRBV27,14,TGTGCCAGCAGTTTATGGGGACAGGCGACTGAAGCTTTCTTT,CASSLWGQATEAFF
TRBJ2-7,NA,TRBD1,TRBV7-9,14,TGTGCCAGCAGCGCCCGGGGACAGTCCTACGAGCAGTACTTC,CASSARGQSYEQYF
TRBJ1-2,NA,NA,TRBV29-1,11,TGCAGCGTTAACAGGTTTGATGGCTACACCTTC,CSVNRFDGYTF
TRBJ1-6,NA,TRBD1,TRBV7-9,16,TGTGCCAGCAGCTTTGAGTTCGGGACAGGGGTTTCACCCCTCCACTTT,CASSFEFGTGVSPLHF
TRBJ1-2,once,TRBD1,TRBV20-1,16,TGCAGTGCTAGTTCTGGGACCGGGACAGCTCGGTATGGCTACACCTTC,CSASSGTGTARYGYTF
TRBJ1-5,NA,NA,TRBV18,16,TGTGCCAGCTCACCGCGGGGACCCGGGGGCAATCAGCCCCAGCATTTT,CASSPRGPGGNQPQHF
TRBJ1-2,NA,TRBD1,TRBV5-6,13,TGTGCCAGCAGCTTCAGACAGGGGGTAGGCTACACCTTC,CASSFRQGVGYTF
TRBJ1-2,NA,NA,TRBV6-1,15,TGTGCCAGCAGTGAGGTGGGAGGCGCCATCTATGGCTACACCTTC,CASSEVGGAIYGYTF
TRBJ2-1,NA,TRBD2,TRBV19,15,TGTGCCAGTAGTTTGATCACTAGCGGGTACAATGAGCAGTTCTTC,CASSLITSGYNEQFF
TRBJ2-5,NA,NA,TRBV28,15,TGTGCCAGCAGTTTATACCAGTTCGGGCAAGAGACCCAGTACTTC,CASSLYQFGQETQYF
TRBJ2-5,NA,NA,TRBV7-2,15,TGTGCCAGCAGCTTAGGATATAATACAAAAGAGACCCAGTACTTC,CASSLGYNTKETQYF
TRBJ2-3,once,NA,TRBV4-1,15,TGCGCCAGCAGCCTAACAGGGTTGTCCCCAGATACGCAGTATTTT,CASSLTGLSPDTQYF
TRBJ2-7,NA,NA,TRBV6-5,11,TGTGCCAGCCTAAAATCCTACGAGCAGTACTTC,CASLKSYEQYF
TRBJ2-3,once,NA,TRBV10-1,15,TGCGCCAGCAGCCCTCAGGGAAGTAATACAGATACGCAGTATTTT,CASSPQGSNTDTQYF
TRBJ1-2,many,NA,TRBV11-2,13,TGTGCCAGCAGCCCCGCGACAGTCTATGGCTACACCTTC,CASSPATVYGYTF
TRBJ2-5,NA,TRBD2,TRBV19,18,TGTGCCAGTAGTTCAGGGGCTAGCGGGGAACCCAGGGAGGAGACCCAGTACTTC,CASSSGASGEPREETQYF
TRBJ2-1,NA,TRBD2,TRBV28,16,TGTGCCAGCAGTTTGTTTACTAGCGGGGATTCTAATGAGCAGTTCTTC,CASSLFTSGDSNEQFF
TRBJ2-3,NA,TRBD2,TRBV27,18,TGTGCCAGCAGTTTATTTAGCGGGAGGGCCCTCGGCACAGATACGCAGTATTTT,CASSLFSGRALGTDTQYF
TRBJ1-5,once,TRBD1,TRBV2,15,TGTGCCAGCGGGACATCAGACAGGGGAGGTCAGCCCCAGCATTTT,CASGTSDRGGQPQHF
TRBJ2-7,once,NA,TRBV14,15,TGTGCCAGCAGCCCCCTCCAGGGGGGTTCCTACGAGCAGTACTTC,CASSPLQGGSYEQYF
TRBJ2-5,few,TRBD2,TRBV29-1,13,TGCAGCGTGAAGGCGGGGGGGACGGAGACCCAGTACTTC,CSVKAGGTETQYF
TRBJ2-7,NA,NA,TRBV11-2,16,TGTGCCAGCAGCTCGGCCAGGGGGGCGGAGTTGAACGAGCAGTACTTC,CASSSARGAELNEQYF
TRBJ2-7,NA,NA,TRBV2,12,TGTGCCAGCAGTGAAGGGCCCCGAGAGCAGTACTTC,CASSEGPREQYF
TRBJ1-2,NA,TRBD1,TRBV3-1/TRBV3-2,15,TGTGCCAGCAGCCAAGCCGGGGGACAGGGCTATGGCTACACCTTC,CASSQAGGQGYGYTF
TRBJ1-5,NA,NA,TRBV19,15,TGTGCCAGTAGTATCCCCGGAACAGGGAATCAGCCCCAGCATTTT,CASSIPGTGNQPQHF
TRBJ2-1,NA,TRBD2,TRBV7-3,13,TGTGCCAGTTCCGGGACTAGCGGGACTCCACAGTTCTTC,CASSGTSGTPQFF
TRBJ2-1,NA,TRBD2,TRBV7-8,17,TGTGCCAGCAGCTTAACCCCGACTAGCGGGAGTGTTCGAGAGCAGTTCTTC,CASSLTPTSGSVREQFF
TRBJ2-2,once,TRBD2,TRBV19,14,TGTGCCAGTAGTCCCCGGGGAGGGGTCGGGGAGCTGTTTTTT,CASSPRGGVGELFF
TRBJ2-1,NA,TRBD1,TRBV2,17,TGTGCCAGCAGTTACGGACAGGGGGCCTACTCCTACAATGAGCAGTTCTTC,CASSYGQGAYSYNEQFF
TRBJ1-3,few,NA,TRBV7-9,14,TGTGCCAGCAGCTTGGGAGGGAGTGGAAACACCATATATTTT,CASSLGGSGNTIYF
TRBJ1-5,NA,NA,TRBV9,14,TGTGCCAGCAGCGTAGGCTGGGGGCGTAATCCCCAGCATTTT,CASSVGWGRNPQHF
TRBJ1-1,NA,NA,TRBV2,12,TGTGCCAGCAGTGCGGGTGTGGCTGAAGCTTTCTTT,CASSAGVAEAFF
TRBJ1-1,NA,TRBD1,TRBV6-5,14,TGTGCCAGCAGCAGACAGGGGCAGAACACTGAAGCTTTCTTT,CASSRQGQNTEAFF
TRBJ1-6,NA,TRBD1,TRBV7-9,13,TGTGCCGGGGTGACAGGGAGTAATTCACCCCTCCACTTT,CAGVTGSNSPLHF
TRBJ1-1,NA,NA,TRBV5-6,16,TGTGCCAGCAGCTTGGGGCCCTTGACAGTGTACACTGAAGCTTTCTTT,CASSLGPLTVYTEAFF
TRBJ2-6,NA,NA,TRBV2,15,TGTGCCAGCCGGGGACTTAACTCTGGGGCCAACGTCCTGACTTTC,CASRGLNSGANVLTF
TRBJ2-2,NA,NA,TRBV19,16,TGTGCCAGTAGTATAACACGACAATTGGACACCGGGGAGCTGTTTTTT,CASSITRQLDTGELFF
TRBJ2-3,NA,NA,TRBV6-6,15,TGTGCCAGCAGTTACCGCGGTGCCCCCGGGGATACGCAGTATTTT,CASSYRGAPGDTQYF